This T cell receptor beta chain is drawn from a study of blood T cell repertoires in COVID-19. Study background: The study drew acute and convalescent COVID-19 samples from the United States, Italy and Spain. Sample material is recorded as cDNA or gDNA derived from T cells, B-cell-depleted T cells, or PBMCs.

Original data processing: Reference gene primers were amplified, and this amplification served to estimate nucleated cell counts. Using immunoSEQ multiplex PCR, the repertoire was profiled, and TCRdb retains in-frame clones only, with some absent. V and J calls and clone size are copied from that table; D and trimming were computed from the DNA. The table has under 300,000 clones, approximately 86% seen once. V shed 2 bases and J shed 1 base, with 13 bases lying between them. CDR1 is SGHRS and CDR2 is YFSETQ in the germline V gene. The CDR3 has 15 amino acids. The sample taken for sequencing was peripheral blood. The rearrangement links TRBV5-1 to TRBJ2-7, with D possibly TRBD2 on 7 matching bases. The sequence derives from a man aged 60 to 69 who had recovered from COVID-19. The CDR3, as DNA: TGCGCCAGCAGCTTCAGGGGAGGGACATCCTACGAGCAGTACTTC. It yields the protein CASSFRGGTSYEQYF. Filled out from reference TRBV5-1 and TRBJ2-7, the complete variable domain reads KAGVTQTPRYLIKTRGQQVTLSCSPISGHRSVSWYQQTPGQGLQFLFEYFSETQRNKGNFPGRFSGRQFSNSRSEMNVSTLELGDSALYLCASSFRGGTSYEQYFGPGTRLTVT.